Detailed here is one T cell receptor beta chain. The CDR3 consists of 16 residues. In germline, CDR1 is SGHTS, CDR2 YDEGEE. V lost 0 bases to trimming and J lost 3 bases, with 13 bases between them. This specimen comes from a study of blood T cell repertoires in COVID-19. Data came from immunoSEQ multiplex PCR; TCRdb stores just in-frame clones and leaves some out. The sample holds about 210,000 clones, about 91% seen once. The sequence was obtained from a man aged 25 to 45 with acute or convalescent COVID-19. The sequenced sample was peripheral blood. The chain employs TRBV5-8 and TRBJ1-5; D possibly corresponds to TRBD1 (5 bases). The CDR3 DNA follows: TGTGCCAGCAGCTTGGCCACTGGGGCCTTCAATCAGCCCCAGCATTTT. It translates to CASSLATGAFNQPQHF.